These 2 T cell receptor beta chains share one sample of origin, sequenced in a study of T cell changes during pregnancy in multiple sclerosis. The data were produced by immunoSEQ multiplex PCR, yet TCRdb's version contains in-frame clones alone and is incomplete. The data show under 95,000 clones, about 93% seen once. The material sequenced was peripheral blood, taken in the second trimester of pregnancy. These TCRs come from a female donor in good health, enrolled as a control in a pregnancy study.

This clone turned up a few times. The chain employs TRBV18 and TRBJ2-3; the D gene is possibly TRBD1 (5 bases). CDR3 length equals 15 residues. Germline assignment: CDR1 KGHSH and CDR2 LQKENI. V was shortened by 0 bases and J by 5 bases, with 12 bases between the two germline ends. The chain's CDR3 is CASSPPDTGRDTQYF. CDR3 DNA: TGTGCCAGCTCACCACCGGATACAGGTCGAGATACGCAGTATTTT.

V gene TRBV4-2 combines with J gene TRBJ2-3; D perhaps matches TRBD2 (6 bases). CDR1 is LGHNA, CDR2 YNFKEQ, per germline. V lost 0 bases, J lost 4 bases, and 14 bases lay in between. This CDR3 is 16 amino acids long. The CDR3 protein is CASSQDGGATSDTQYF. DNA of the CDR3: TGTGCCAGCAGCCAAGATGGCGGGGCGACCTCAGATACGCAGTATTTT.